The sequence of this T cell receptor beta chain was determined in a study of blood T cell repertoires in COVID-19. Overall study: Both acute and convalescent COVID-19 samples were obtained from the United States, Italy and Spain. The cDNA or gDNA used as material had been derived from T cells, B-cell-depleted T cells, or PBMCs.

Per the authors' pipeline: Amplification of reference gene primers provided the estimated nucleated cell counts. The repertoire was sequenced with immunoSEQ multiplex PCR; TCRdb's copy has only in-frame clones and lacks some. V and J calls and clone size follow that table, whereas D and trimming were derived from the DNA. Of roughly 50,000 clones in the sample, around 86% are singletons; the top ten hold less than 2.5%. The V and J ends lost 1 base and 2 bases respectively, with 2 bases between them. The CDR3 covers 12 residues. Germline loops: CDR1 MDHEN, CDR2 SYDVKM. This chain joins TRBV28 and TRBJ1-2; D ambiguous. What was sequenced was peripheral blood. The sequence was obtained from a woman aged 55-70 years with acute or convalescent COVID-19. DNA for the CDR3: TGTGCCAGCAGTTTATTAAACTATGGCTACACCTTC. Translation: CASSLLNYGYTF.